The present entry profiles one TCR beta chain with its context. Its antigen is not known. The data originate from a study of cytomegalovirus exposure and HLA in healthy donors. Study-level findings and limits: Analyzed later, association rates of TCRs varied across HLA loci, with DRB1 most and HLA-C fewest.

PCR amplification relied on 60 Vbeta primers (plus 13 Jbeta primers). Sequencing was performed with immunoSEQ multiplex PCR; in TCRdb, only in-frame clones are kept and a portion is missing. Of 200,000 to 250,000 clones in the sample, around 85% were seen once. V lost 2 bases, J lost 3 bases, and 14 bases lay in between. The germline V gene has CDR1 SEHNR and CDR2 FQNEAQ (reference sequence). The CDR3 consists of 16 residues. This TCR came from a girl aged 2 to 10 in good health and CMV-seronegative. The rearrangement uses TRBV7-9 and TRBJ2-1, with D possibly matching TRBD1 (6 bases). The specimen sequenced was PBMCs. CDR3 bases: TGTGCCAGCAGCTTAACAGGGTCACGGCACTACAATGAGCAGTTCTTC. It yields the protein CASSLTGSRHYNEQFF.